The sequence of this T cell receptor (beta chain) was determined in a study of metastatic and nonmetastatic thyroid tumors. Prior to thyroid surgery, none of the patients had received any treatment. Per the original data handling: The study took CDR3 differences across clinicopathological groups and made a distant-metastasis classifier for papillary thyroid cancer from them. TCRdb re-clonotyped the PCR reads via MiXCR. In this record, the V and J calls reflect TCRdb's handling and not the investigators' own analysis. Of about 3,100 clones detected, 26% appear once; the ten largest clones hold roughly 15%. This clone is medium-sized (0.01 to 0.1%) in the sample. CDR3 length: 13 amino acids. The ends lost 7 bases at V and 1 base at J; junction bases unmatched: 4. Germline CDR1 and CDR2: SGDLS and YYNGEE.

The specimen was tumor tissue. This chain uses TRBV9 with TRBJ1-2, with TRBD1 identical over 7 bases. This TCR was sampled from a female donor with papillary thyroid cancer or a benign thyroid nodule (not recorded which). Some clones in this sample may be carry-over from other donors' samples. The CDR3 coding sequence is TGTGCCAGCGGGGACAGTCATAACTATGGCTACACCTTC. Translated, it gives CASGDSHNYGYTF.